This entry lists 25 T cell receptor beta chains sequenced from one sample in a study of shared clonotypes between healthy human individuals (dated by TCRdb to about 2020). Receptors were amplified or captured by the immunoSEQ multiplex PCR assay. Not all clones reach the TCRdb copy of this immuneACCESS table, which keeps in-frame sequences only. Checked studies attribute under half of the gap to unresolved V genes and leave the rest unexplained. This sample comprises about 580,000 clones, roughly 98% of them detected only once. The ten largest clones add up to 0.3% of the sample. CD8 naive samples were obtained by positive selection for CCR7 among CD45RO-negative cells, yielding a CD45RA+CCR7+ population from which TemRA cells were excluded. The sequencing sample was made of naive CD8+ T cells sorted from blood. In light of the paper, this sample's cell subset or site label describes: CD45RA+CCR7+. These receptors originate from a man aged 25 to 40 in good health.

To note about this clone: At one boundary the junction diverges from the germline segment, which might be a read error. V gene TRBV7-8 combines with J gene TRBJ1-2; D remains unclear. The germline V gene encodes CDR1 SGHVS and CDR2 FQNEAQ. This CDR3 has 15 residues. CDR3 protein: CASTLGALEIQGHTF. As DNA, the CDR3 is TGTGCCAGCACCTTAGGAGCCTTGGAAATTCAAGGTCACACCTTC.

The chain couples TRBV7-2 to TRBJ2-1, with 8 bases that match TRBD2. The germline gives CDR1 SGHTA, CDR2 FQGNSA. The CDR3 has 14 residues. After removal of 5 bases from V and 5 bases from J, the junction contained 5 bases not matched to a gene. The CDR3 is CASSPGTRHNEQFF. DNA of the CDR3: TGTGCCAGCAGCCCCGGGACTAGGCACAATGAGCAGTTCTTC.

The genes are TRBV9 and TRBJ2-3, with a tentative D call TRBD2 (5 bases). Germline V CDR1 and CDR2: SGDLS, YYNGEE. V was clipped by 0 bases and J by 2 bases, with 10 bases between them. This CDR3 region has 15 residues. The CDR3 region is CASSVGTEDTDTQYF. The CDR3 bases are TGTGCCAGCAGCGTAGGGACGGAGGACACAGATACGCAGTATTTT.

The chain is built from TRBV30 and TRBJ2-3; the D call may be TRBD1 or TRBD2 (5 bases each). The germline CDR1 and CDR2 sequences are GTSNPN and SVGIG (reference sequence). Trimming took 5 bases from V and 4 from J, leaving 16 bases between them. This CDR3 comprises 14 residues. The chain's CDR3 is CAWGPGARADTQYF. The CDR3 bases are TGTGCCTGGGGCCCCGGGGCTAGAGCAGATACGCAGTATTTT.

The chain uses TRBV27 and TRBJ2-3, with 10 bases lining up with TRBD2. Trimming took 1 base from V and 4 from J; bases not matched to a gene: 5. The CDR3 runs to 16 residues. CDR1 MNHEY and CDR2 SMNVEV come from the germline V gene (reference sequence). The DNA of the CDR3 is TGTGCCAGCAGTTTATTGCTAGCGGGAGCTCCAGATACGCAGTATTTT. Its protein is CASSLLLAGAPDTQYF.

Here the CDR3 DNA reads TGTGCCATCAGTGAAATTGGCCCCAGCGGGAGGATTCGCAATGAGCAGTTCTTC. Its translation is CAISEIGPSGRIRNEQFF. The chain couples TRBV10-3 to TRBJ2-1; 9 nucleotides align to TRBD2. Trimming removed 3 bases from V and 6 bases from J; junction bases left unmatched: 15. The CDR3 is made up of 18 amino acids. Per the germline V gene, CDR1 is ENHRY and CDR2 is SYGVKD.

V is TRBV5-4 and J is TRBJ2-1, with D perhaps matching TRBD1 (6 bases). The ends were cut back, 7 bases at V and 9 bases at J, with 20 bases in the middle. The CDR3 covers 14 residues. Germline CDR1 and CDR2: SGHNT and YYREEE (reference sequence). DNA for the CDR3: TGTGCCAGCTTTGGGACCGACAGGTCTGGTGAGCAGTTCTTC. Translating gives CASFGTDRSGEQFF.

This chain uses TRBV27 with TRBJ2-3; 9 bases map to TRBD2. The J segment lost 1 base and the V segment lost 2 bases, leaving 13 bases of the junction unmatched. The CDR3 is made up of 19 amino acids. Germline V gene lookup returns CDR1 MNHEY and CDR2 SMNVEV (reference sequence). CDR3 bases: TGTGCCAGCAGTTTAATTTACAGCGGGAGGTTGACGGGCACAGATACGCAGTATTTT. Translated: CASSLIYSGRLTGTDTQYF.

This sequence joins TRBV5-6 and TRBJ2-5; 8 nucleotides agree with TRBD2. CDR1 is SGHDT and CDR2 is YYEEEE in the germline V gene. The V gene end was trimmed by 1 base and the J gene end by 4 bases; junction bases not matched to a gene: 3. The CDR3 loop spans 14 amino acids. Here the CDR3 reads CASSLIAGGETQYF. In DNA, the CDR3 is TGTGCCAGCAGCTTGATCGCGGGAGGAGAGACCCAGTACTTC.

The chain links TRBV10-3 to TRBJ2-7; 9 positions match TRBD1. Germline values: CDR1 ENHRY, CDR2 SYGVKD. V was pared by 4 bases and J by 6 bases, with 19 bases of the junction left unmatched. The CDR3 covers 18 residues. The CDR3 nucleotides read TGTGCCATCAGTGGCTCGGGACAGGGACCCTCCCTTACTAGCGAGCAGTACTTC. Amino acid sequence: CAISGSGQGPSLTSEQYF.

The chain combines TRBV27 with TRBJ2-7; 11 nucleotides agree with TRBD1. This CDR3 has 15 amino acids. Germline V gene lookup returns CDR1 MNHEY and CDR2 SMNVEV (reference sequence). The junction had 7 bases not matched to a gene; V was cut back by 4 bases and J by 5 bases. CDR3 in amino acids: CASSSSKDRGHEQYF. CDR3 sequence (DNA): TGTGCCAGCAGTTCCTCCAAGGACAGGGGGCACGAGCAGTACTTC.

The chain has TRBV6-5 and TRBJ1-2; 11 positions match TRBD1. V was clipped by 5 bases and J by 1 base; unmatched bases: 3. Looked up from germline, CDR1 is MNHEY and CDR2 is SVGAGI. The CDR3 length is 15 residues. The CDR3 loop reads CASSGTGGINYGYTF. CDR3 nucleotides: TGTGCCAGCAGTGGGACAGGGGGAATTAACTATGGCTACACCTTC.

The J gene is TRBJ2-7, the V gene TRBV10-3, with TRBD2 matching 8 bases. J gave up 2 bases and V 3 bases, and 3 bases lay outside the gene matches. Germline V gene data show CDR1 as ENHRY and CDR2 as SYGVKD. The CDR3 extends over 14 amino acids. CDR3 in amino acids: CAISDTSGAYEQYF. In DNA form, the CDR3 reads TGTGCCATCAGTGATACTAGCGGAGCCTACGAGCAGTACTTC.

Turning to this clone: This likely comes from a read error, as the CDR3 has no conserved phenylalanine or tryptophan at its end. The chain uses TRBV28 and TRBJ2-7, with D unclear. Germline V CDR1 and CDR2: MDHEN, SYDVKM. V lost 3 bases and J lost 0, with 6 bases in between. This CDR3 comprises 13 residues. The CDR3 DNA reads TGTGCCAGCAGTTTTACGACCTCCTACGAGCAGTACCTC. Its translation: CASSFTTSYEQYL.

This clone is a singleton in its sample. The chain carries TRBV5-1 and TRBJ2-5; 7 nucleotides align to TRBD1. With V trimmed by 3 bases and J by 1 base, 9 bases remained unmatched. The germline gives CDR1 SGHRS, CDR2 YFSETQ. The CDR3 covers 16 residues. The CDR3 nucleotides read TGCGCCAGCAGCTCGGGTTGGGACAGCCCCCAAGAGACCCAGTACTTC. This translates into CASSSGWDSPQETQYF.

V is TRBV5-1 and J is TRBJ2-7, with 11 nucleotides matching TRBD1. Germline CDR1 and CDR2: SGHRS and YFSETQ. CDR3 length: 14 amino acids. Trimming took 3 bases from V and 5 from J; bases not matched to a gene: 4. The CDR3 here is CASSSGQGVDEQYF. CDR3 nucleotide sequence: TGCGCCAGCAGCTCGGGACAGGGGGTTGACGAGCAGTACTTC.

CDR3 in amino acids: CASWGSENNNEQFF. The CDR3 DNA is TGTGCCAGTTGGGGGTCAGAAAACAACAATGAGCAGTTCTTC. The chain joins TRBV7-9 to TRBJ2-1, with D tentatively TRBD1 or TRBD2 (5 bases each). The V end lost 9 bases, the J end lost 5 bases, and 17 bases lay between the germline ends. CDR1 and CDR2 from the germline V gene are SEHNR and FQNEAQ (reference sequence). CDR3 length equals 14 residues.

This chain uses TRBV12-5 with TRBJ2-1; TRBD1 or TRBD2 may be the D gene (5 bases each). Between the trimmed V and J ends, which lost 6 bases and 13 bases, there was a span of 13 bases. Germline V CDR1 and CDR2: LGHNT, FRNRAP. The CDR3 is 11 amino acids. CDR3 nucleotide sequence: TGTGCTAGTGGCCTGGGACGGTTACAGTTCTTC. Protein sequence: CASGLGRLQFF.

The rearrangement uses TRBV5-1 and TRBJ2-5; D not certain. Germline V lookup: CDR1 SGHRS, CDR2 YFSETQ. The length of the CDR3 is 13 residues. V dropped 2 bases and J dropped 3 bases, with 8 bases sitting between them. This chain's CDR3 is CASSLGLEETQYF. CDR3 DNA: TGCGCCAGCAGCTTAGGATTAGAAGAGACCCAGTACTTC.

This chain connects TRBV9 to TRBJ2-1; 8 bases line up with TRBD2. The ends lost 0 bases at V and 9 bases at J; junction bases unmatched: 8. Per the germline V gene, CDR1 is SGDLS and CDR2 is YYNGEE. CDR3 length: 15 residues. The CDR3 nucleotides are TGTGCCAGCAGCGTAGCGGGAGGGCCGGTGAGTGAGCAGTTCTTC. Translation gives CASSVAGGPVSEQFF.

The CDR3 coding sequence is TGTGCCAGCAGTCCAGACACCGGGGAGCTGTTTTTT. Translation gives CASSPDTGELFF. The rearrangement uses TRBV28 and TRBJ2-2; D remains ambiguous. The CDR3 has 12 residues. In germline, CDR1 is MDHEN, CDR2 SYDVKM. Trimming took 5 bases from V and 3 from J, leaving 4 bases between them.

CDR3 region: CASSSTQGALSTEAFF. The CDR3 nucleotides are TGTGCCAGCAGTTCGACCCAGGGGGCGCTTAGCACTGAAGCTTTCTTT. V gene TRBV27 combines with J gene TRBJ1-1; 8 bases map to TRBD1. Germline assignment: CDR1 MNHEY and CDR2 SMNVEV (reference sequence). The CDR3 covers 16 residues. Unmatched junction bases numbered 11, after V lost 4 bases and J lost 4 bases.

This chain uses TRBV14 with TRBJ1-2; tentative D call: TRBD1 (6 bases). V shed 0 bases and J shed 4 bases, with 15 bases lying between them. Germline loops: CDR1 SGHDN, CDR2 FVKESK. The CDR3 has 16 residues. CDR3 nucleotide sequence: TGTGCCAGCAGCCAAGATCTAAGTGACAGGATCTATGGCTACACCTTC. Translation gives CASSQDLSDRIYGYTF.

The chain joins TRBV9 to TRBJ1-4; maybe TRBD1 (5 bases). V was pared by 3 bases and J by 7 bases, with 16 bases between. The CDR3 spans 15 residues. In germline, CDR1 is SGDLS, CDR2 YYNGEE. DNA for the CDR3: TGTGCCAGCAGCGCCCTCATTGGGGGAGTTGAAAAACTGTTTTTT. It yields the protein CASSALIGGVEKLFF.

This clone has just one count. This sample includes further DNA sequences coding for the same CDR3. The DNA for the CDR3 is TGTGCCAGCAGTTTGAGTGGGAACACCGGGGAGCTGTTTTTT. Translating it yields CASSLSGNTGELFF. The V gene is TRBV27, the J gene TRBJ2-2; no definite D call. The length of the CDR3 is 14 residues. Trimming removed 3 bases from V and 1 base from J, with 6 bases in between. CDR1 and CDR2 from the germline V gene are MNHEY and SMNVEV (reference sequence).